A selection of T cell receptor beta chains follows, all from one sample in a study of early T cells in non-severe SARS-CoV-2 infection. TCRdb re-called the 5' RACE reads with MiXCR, one entry per CDR3 protein. This sample has about 55,000 distinct CDR3 sequences, with about 6.4% found just once. Sequenced material: whole blood, taken at baseline. Every receptor here comes from an adult who was a healthcare worker with PCR-confirmed SARS-CoV-2 infection or an uninfected control (not recorded which). CDR3s include the opening cysteine and the closing phenylalanine or tryptophan. Fields, in order: V gene, D gene, clone size, J gene, CDR3 protein, CDR3 DNA. A D gene is named only where the DNA matches it firmly. Size is stated for part of the rows, as once, few or many counts, or as a class when the clone is expanded.

v_call: TRBV7-9
d_call: NA
clone_size: NA
j_call: TRBJ2-5
cdr3_aa: CAGRVSGLLQETQYF
cdr3_nt: TGTGCCGGCCGCGTTTCCGGACTCCTTCAAGAGACCCAGTACTTC

v_call: TRBV5-8
d_call: NA
clone_size: NA
j_call: TRBJ2-7
cdr3_aa: CASSLISDSTLEQYF
cdr3_nt: TGTGCCAGCAGCTTGATTTCGGACTCGACCCTCGAGCAGTACTTC

v_call: TRBV30
d_call: TRBD1
clone_size: many
j_call: TRBJ2-3
cdr3_aa: CAGALRDRVNPDTQYF
cdr3_nt: TGTGCCGGAGCCCTCCGGGACAGGGTGAATCCAGATACGCAGTATTTT

v_call: TRBV9
d_call: TRBD2
clone_size: NA
j_call: TRBJ2-7
cdr3_aa: CASSAIGTSVSEQYF
cdr3_nt: TGTGCCAGCAGCGCGATAGGGACTAGCGTTTCTGAGCAGTACTTC

v_call: TRBV4-3
d_call: TRBD2
clone_size: NA
j_call: TRBJ2-7
cdr3_aa: CASSPALGTSGTYEQYF
cdr3_nt: TGCGCCAGCAGCCCAGCCCTTGGGACTAGCGGAACCTACGAGCAGTACTTC

v_call: TRBV7-2
d_call: NA
clone_size: NA
j_call: TRBJ2-2
cdr3_aa: CASSLVYRTNTGELFF
cdr3_nt: TGTGCCAGCAGCTTAGTTTACAGAACGAACACCGGGGAGCTGTTTTTT

v_call: TRBV9
d_call: TRBD2
clone_size: NA
j_call: TRBJ2-3
cdr3_aa: CASSVSPGTSYADTQYF
cdr3_nt: TGTGCCAGCAGCGTATCCCCCGGGACTAGCTACGCAGATACGCAGTATTTT

v_call: TRBV5-1
d_call: TRBD1
clone_size: many
j_call: TRBJ1-1
cdr3_aa: CASGTGGHTEAFF
cdr3_nt: TGCGCCAGCGGGACAGGGGGGCACACTGAAGCTTTCTTT

v_call: TRBV12-3/TRBV12-4
d_call: NA
clone_size: many
j_call: TRBJ1-1
cdr3_aa: CASSFGWQELAFF
cdr3_nt: TGTGCCAGCAGTTTTGGTTGGCAGGAGCTAGCTTTCTTT

v_call: TRBV7-2
d_call: NA
clone_size: NA
j_call: TRBJ1-1
cdr3_aa: CASSLVWVTNTEAFF
cdr3_nt: TGTGCCAGCAGCTTAGTGTGGGTAACGAACACTGAAGCTTTCTTT

v_call: TRBV28
d_call: NA
clone_size: many
j_call: TRBJ2-2
cdr3_aa: CASQIRSRELFF
cdr3_nt: TGTGCCAGCCAAATTCGGAGTCGGGAGCTGTTTTTT

v_call: TRBV29-1
d_call: NA
clone_size: many
j_call: TRBJ1-5
cdr3_aa: CSVGNQPQHF
cdr3_nt: TGCAGCGTTGGTAATCAGCCCCAGCATTTT

v_call: TRBV7-9
d_call: TRBD2
clone_size: few
j_call: TRBJ2-5
cdr3_aa: CASSLTLSAGAETQYF
cdr3_nt: TGTGCCAGCAGCTTAACGCTCTCAGCGGGGGCAGAGACCCAGTACTTC

v_call: TRBV4-3
d_call: NA
clone_size: few
j_call: TRBJ2-1
cdr3_aa: CASSRSAFYEQFF
cdr3_nt: TGCGCCAGCAGCCGGAGCGCTTTCTATGAGCAGTTCTTC

v_call: TRBV6-6
d_call: NA
clone_size: many
j_call: TRBJ2-7
cdr3_aa: CASSPGPSSYEQYF
cdr3_nt: TGTGCCAGCAGTCCCGGCCCGAGCTCCTACGAGCAGTACTTC

v_call: TRBV20-1
d_call: NA
clone_size: NA
j_call: TRBJ2-3
cdr3_aa: CSARWAQRFGDTQYF
cdr3_nt: TGCAGTGCTAGATGGGCCCAGAGATTTGGGGATACGCAGTATTTT

v_call: TRBV6-5
d_call: NA
clone_size: few
j_call: TRBJ1-2
cdr3_aa: CASGINAGILYGYTF
cdr3_nt: TGTGCCAGCGGAATAAACGCCGGGATACTCTATGGCTACACCTTC

v_call: TRBV6-1
d_call: NA
clone_size: many
j_call: TRBJ2-2
cdr3_aa: CASSSRVVSNTGELFF
cdr3_nt: TGTGCCAGCAGCTCTCGGGTAGTTTCGAACACCGGGGAGCTGTTTTTT

v_call: TRBV29-1
d_call: TRBD2
clone_size: many
j_call: TRBJ2-5
cdr3_aa: CSVDPSGGREETQYF
cdr3_nt: TGCAGCGTCGACCCTAGCGGGGGGCGTGAAGAGACCCAGTACTTC

v_call: TRBV10-3
d_call: NA
clone_size: once
j_call: TRBJ1-2
cdr3_aa: CAIRTLGSYGYTF
cdr3_nt: TGTGCCATCAGAACCCTGGGCTCCTATGGCTACACCTTC

v_call: TRBV20-1
d_call: NA
clone_size: many
j_call: TRBJ1-1
cdr3_aa: CSVQGPNTEAFF
cdr3_nt: TGCAGTGTTCAAGGACCGAACACTGAAGCTTTCTTT

v_call: TRBV5-1
d_call: TRBD2
clone_size: NA
j_call: TRBJ2-1
cdr3_aa: CASSPREGQNLYNEQFF
cdr3_nt: TGCGCCAGCAGCCCCCGGGAGGGCCAAAACCTTTACAATGAGCAGTTCTTC

v_call: TRBV28
d_call: NA
clone_size: many
j_call: TRBJ2-4
cdr3_aa: CASSSRLAGSSDIQYF
cdr3_nt: TGTGCCAGCAGTTCCCGACTGGCGGGGAGTTCAGACATTCAGTACTTC

v_call: TRBV18
d_call: NA
clone_size: many
j_call: TRBJ2-4
cdr3_aa: CASSPGAVDIQYF
cdr3_nt: TGTGCCAGCTCACCAGGGGCAGTGGACATTCAGTACTTC

v_call: TRBV11-2
d_call: NA
clone_size: few
j_call: TRBJ2-3
cdr3_aa: CASSLGLVRQYF
cdr3_nt: TGTGCCAGCAGCCTCGGACTGGTGAGGCAGTATTTT

v_call: TRBV5-6
d_call: NA
clone_size: many
j_call: TRBJ1-1
cdr3_aa: CASSLEHGEWTPEAFF
cdr3_nt: TGTGCCAGCAGCTTGGAGCACGGGGAGTGGACGCCTGAAGCTTTCTTT

v_call: TRBV27
d_call: TRBD1
clone_size: many
j_call: TRBJ2-7
cdr3_aa: CASSLFRLTGSSYEQYF
cdr3_nt: TGTGCCAGCAGTTTATTCCGACTGACAGGGTCGTCCTACGAGCAGTACTTC

v_call: TRBV6-5
d_call: NA
clone_size: few
j_call: TRBJ2-7
cdr3_aa: CASRNNPGVEQYF
cdr3_nt: TGTGCCAGCCGAAATAACCCAGGGGTCGAGCAGTACTTC

v_call: TRBV3-1
d_call: NA
clone_size: many
j_call: TRBJ2-5
cdr3_aa: CASRITRGAGETQYF
cdr3_nt: TGTGCCAGCAGGATCACCCGAGGGGCCGGAGAGACCCAGTACTTC

v_call: TRBV2
d_call: NA
clone_size: many
j_call: TRBJ1-3
cdr3_aa: CASSGAGNTIYF
cdr3_nt: TGTGCCAGCTCAGGGGCCGGAAACACCATATATTTT

v_call: TRBV29-1
d_call: TRBD1
clone_size: many
j_call: TRBJ2-7
cdr3_aa: CSVGTGGYVEQYF
cdr3_nt: TGCAGCGTTGGGACAGGGGGTTACGTCGAGCAGTACTTC

v_call: TRBV28
d_call: NA
clone_size: many
j_call: TRBJ2-6
cdr3_aa: CASSPWGGAGANVLTF
cdr3_nt: TGTGCCAGCAGCCCTTGGGGGGGCGCTGGGGCCAACGTCCTGACTTTC

v_call: TRBV7-3
d_call: TRBD1
clone_size: many
j_call: TRBJ1-1
cdr3_aa: CASSTQGVTEAFF
cdr3_nt: TGTGCCAGCAGCACCCAGGGGGTAACTGAAGCTTTCTTT

v_call: TRBV20-1
d_call: TRBD1
clone_size: few
j_call: TRBJ2-7
cdr3_aa: CSVKNLGQEWSRHFYEQYF
cdr3_nt: TGCAGTGTTAAGAACCTGGGACAGGAATGGTCGCGGCACTTCTACGAGCAGTACTTC

v_call: TRBV2
d_call: NA
clone_size: NA
j_call: TRBJ2-3
cdr3_aa: CASSEDRRAADTQYF
cdr3_nt: TGTGCCAGCAGTGAAGATCGTAGGGCCGCAGATACGCAGTATTTT

v_call: TRBV10-2
d_call: NA
clone_size: few
j_call: TRBJ1-1
cdr3_aa: CASSLGAMNTEAFF
cdr3_nt: TGCGCCAGCAGTCTTGGGGCCATGAACACTGAAGCTTTCTTT

v_call: TRBV5-1
d_call: TRBD2
clone_size: NA
j_call: TRBJ2-7
cdr3_aa: CASRRGTSGTYEQYF
cdr3_nt: TGCGCCAGCAGGCGTGGGACTAGCGGTACCTACGAGCAGTACTTC

v_call: TRBV19
d_call: NA
clone_size: NA
j_call: TRBJ1-5
cdr3_aa: CASSIVHSNQPQHF
cdr3_nt: TGTGCCAGTAGTATAGTTCATAGCAATCAGCCCCAGCATTTT

v_call: TRBV4-2
d_call: NA
clone_size: few
j_call: TRBJ1-5
cdr3_aa: CASSQGRDQPQHF
cdr3_nt: TGTGCCAGCAGCCAAGGAAGGGATCAGCCCCAGCATTTT

v_call: TRBV10-2
d_call: TRBD1
clone_size: many
j_call: TRBJ1-2
cdr3_aa: CASGWRTGKGYTF
cdr3_nt: TGCGCCAGTGGCTGGAGGACAGGGAAAGGCTACACCTTC

v_call: TRBV4-2
d_call: NA
clone_size: many
j_call: TRBJ2-1
cdr3_aa: CASSPVGGLTNEQFF
cdr3_nt: TGTGCCAGCAGCCCCGTCGGGGGCCTAACCAATGAGCAGTTCTTC

v_call: TRBV29-1
d_call: NA
clone_size: many
j_call: TRBJ2-5
cdr3_aa: CSVSQGGTQYF
cdr3_nt: TGCAGCGTTAGCCAGGGGGGGACCCAGTACTTC

v_call: TRBV12-3/TRBV12-4
d_call: TRBD1
clone_size: NA
j_call: TRBJ2-7
cdr3_aa: CASSLGTGAESYEQYF
cdr3_nt: TGTGCCAGCAGTTTAGGGACAGGGGCCGAGTCCTACGAGCAGTACTTC

v_call: TRBV7-2
d_call: TRBD1
clone_size: many
j_call: TRBJ2-4
cdr3_aa: CASSLGPGGFGNIQYF
cdr3_nt: TGTGCCAGCAGCTTAGGGCCAGGGGGCTTCGGAAACATTCAGTACTTC

v_call: TRBV6-5
d_call: NA
clone_size: NA
j_call: TRBJ1-5
cdr3_aa: CASSPNPAYSNQPQHF
cdr3_nt: TGTGCCAGCAGCCCTAACCCAGCTTATAGCAATCAGCCCCAGCATTTT

v_call: TRBV18
d_call: NA
clone_size: many
j_call: TRBJ2-5
cdr3_aa: CASSPRPTFEAQETQYF
cdr3_nt: TGTGCCAGCTCACCACGGCCCACCTTTGAGGCTCAAGAGACCCAGTACTTC

v_call: TRBV29-1
d_call: NA
clone_size: many
j_call: TRBJ2-2
cdr3_aa: CSVVVQGYTGELFF
cdr3_nt: TGCAGCGTTGTCGTGCAGGGCTACACCGGGGAGCTGTTTTTT

v_call: TRBV28
d_call: NA
clone_size: few
j_call: TRBJ1-5
cdr3_aa: CASNLGGGNQPQHF
cdr3_nt: TGTGCCAGCAACTTGGGGGGGGGCAATCAGCCCCAGCATTTT

v_call: TRBV12-3/TRBV12-4
d_call: NA
clone_size: few
j_call: TRBJ2-5
cdr3_aa: CASSLSLFSGSQETQYF
cdr3_nt: TGTGCCAGCAGTTTAAGTCTATTTTCGGGTTCACAAGAGACCCAGTACTTC

v_call: TRBV20-1
d_call: TRBD1
clone_size: many
j_call: TRBJ1-6
cdr3_aa: CSTTSFGTGDSPLHF
cdr3_nt: TGCAGTACTACCTCTTTTGGGACAGGCGATTCACCCCTCCACTTT

v_call: TRBV12-3/TRBV12-4
d_call: NA
clone_size: NA
j_call: TRBJ1-2
cdr3_aa: CASSPGPDYGYTF
cdr3_nt: TGTGCCAGCAGTCCAGGACCAGACTATGGCTACACCTTC

v_call: TRBV6-6
d_call: NA
clone_size: many
j_call: TRBJ1-1
cdr3_aa: CASSLGWGRDDTEAFF
cdr3_nt: TGTGCCAGCAGTCTGGGTTGGGGGCGTGATGACACTGAAGCTTTCTTT

v_call: TRBV20-1
d_call: NA
clone_size: many
j_call: TRBJ2-7
cdr3_aa: CSATHRAGRLEGQYF
cdr3_nt: TGCAGTGCTACCCACCGGGCAGGAAGATTGGAGGGGCAGTACTTC

v_call: TRBV6-2/TRBV6-3
d_call: TRBD1
clone_size: few
j_call: TRBJ2-2
cdr3_aa: CASTVWDRDIGELFF
cdr3_nt: TGTGCCAGCACTGTATGGGACAGGGATATCGGGGAGCTGTTTTTT

v_call: TRBV7-6
d_call: NA
clone_size: NA
j_call: TRBJ2-1
cdr3_aa: CASSPAGLNNEQFF
cdr3_nt: TGTGCCAGCAGCCCTGCGGGACTGAACAATGAGCAGTTCTTC